Sequencing of this T cell receptor (beta chain) was carried out in a study of T cells in Graves' hyperthyroidism and ophthalmopathy. TCR beta CDR3 regions were amplified from RNA. The HTBI set primed first-round TCR CDR3 RT-PCR. TCRdb re-derived calls from the multiplex PCR reads in MiXCR, one entry per CDR3 protein. Of a few hundred thousand distinct CDR3 sequences in the sample, 15% to 18% were seen once. The V gene's germline CDR1 is MGHRA and CDR2 YSYEKL. The CDR3 runs to 16 residues. Between the trimmed V and J ends, which lost 4 bases and 6 bases, there was a span of 19 bases. The rearrangement links TRBV4-1 to TRBJ2-1; D perhaps matches TRBD2 (6 bases). Specimen: blood. The origin of this receptor is a woman aged 25 to 39 with Graves' hyperthyroidism. CDR3 coding DNA: TGCGCCAGCAGCCGAAGAGGCAGTGCGGGGTTCAATGAGCAGTTCTTC. It specifies CASSRRGSAGFNEQFF.